What follows describes a single TCR beta chain. These data belong to a study of technical replicates of blood from several donors. The CDR3 consists of 21 residues. TCRdb's copy holds only in-frame clones and misses some; the assay was immunoSEQ multiplex PCR. The sample holds almost 70,000 clones; 85% to 95% are singletons and the top ten take approximately 0.39%. Sequenced material: T cells isolated from PBMCs. This receptor was identified in a human donor in good health. The V call is TRBV21-1, the J call TRBJ2-1; the DNA was not used to check the table's D call, TRBD2. TRBV21-1 is a documented pseudogene. CDR3 residues: CASTQAKGNWTSGSSYNEQFF. CDR3 DNA: TGTGCCAGCACGCAAGCAAAAGGTAATTGGACTAGCGGGAGCTCCTACAATGAGCAGTTCTTC.